This record covers a single TCR beta chain. Its antigen remains unknown. This sample is drawn from a study of T cells in tumors after PD-1 blockade. In the study overall: A subset received ongoing vismodegib 150 mg daily alongside anti-PD-1 therapy.

Genomic DNA template from tumor biopsies or peripheral blood, about 616 ng to 6,500 ng input. Overall study findings and caveats: Peripheral recruitment is suggested, as some novel exhausted tumor clones were in pre-treatment blood.

The CDR3 contains 15 residues. The data were produced by immunoSEQ multiplex PCR, yet TCRdb's version contains in-frame clones alone and is incomplete. Of about 59,000 clones listed, roughly 78% are singletons. The V call is TRBV1, the J call TRBJ2-7; the table gives TRBD1 as D, unverified against the DNA. TRBV1 is a recognized pseudogene. The sample here was PBMCs, taken before anti-PD-1 treatment. The TCR sequence derives from a human donor with basal cell carcinoma. The CDR3 nucleotides are TGCACCAGCAGCCAAGATAGGGGGCCCGCGTCGGAGCAGTACTTC. Protein sequence: CTSSQDRGPASEQYF.